A selection of T cell receptor beta chains follows, all from one sample in a study of CD8 T cells in Susac syndrome. MiXCR, run by TCRdb on the immunoSEQ multiplex PCR reads, gives a single entry per CDR3 protein. The sample gives about 94,000 distinct CDR3 sequences, about 94% of which show up once; more than 0.3% is in the top ten. Sequencing was carried out using CD4+ T cells from PBMCs. These TCRs come from a human donor with Susac syndrome. The CDR3 runs from the conserved cysteine through the conserved F or W. The order of the fields is CDR3 DNA, CDR3 protein, clone size, J gene, V gene, D gene. A D gene is named only where the DNA matches it firmly. Expanded clones are given a class, and other clones once, few, many or no size at all.

CDR3 DNA: TGCAGCGTTAGCCAGGGGGGCGTTGAAAAACTGTTTTTT; CDR3 protein: CSVSQGGVEKLFF; clone size: .; J gene: TRBJ1-4; V gene: TRBV29-1; D gene: TRBD1
CDR3 DNA: TGTGCCAGCAGTTACTCGAAGGTGATAGCGGGGGAAGAGACCCAGTACTTC; CDR3 protein: CASSYSKVIAGEETQYF; clone size: .; J gene: TRBJ2-5; V gene: TRBV6-2/TRBV6-3; D gene: TRBD2
CDR3 DNA: TGCAGCGCCCGGACCGCCGTGGGGGAGCAGTACTTC; CDR3 protein: CSARTAVGEQYF; clone size: .; J gene: TRBJ2-7; V gene: TRBV29-1; D gene: .
CDR3 DNA: TGTGCCAGCAGCGCGGACAGGGGGAACTATGGCTACACCTTC; CDR3 protein: CASSADRGNYGYTF; clone size: .; J gene: TRBJ1-2; V gene: TRBV5-6; D gene: TRBD1
CDR3 DNA: TGCGCCAGCAGCCAAGGAGGGAGGGGGTTGAGCTACGAGCAGTACTTC; CDR3 protein: CASSQGGRGLSYEQYF; clone size: .; J gene: TRBJ2-7; V gene: TRBV4-1; D gene: .
CDR3 DNA: TGCAGTGCTAGCCCCAGCGACTATAGCAATCAGCCCCAGCATTTT; CDR3 protein: CSASPSDYSNQPQHF; clone size: .; J gene: TRBJ1-5; V gene: TRBV20-1; D gene: .
CDR3 DNA: TGTGCCAGCAGCCCCAGTTCGGCAGGGGGCCGAGAGACCCAGTACTTC; CDR3 protein: CASSPSSAGGRETQYF; clone size: .; J gene: TRBJ2-5; V gene: TRBV9; D gene: TRBD1
CDR3 DNA: TGTGCCAGCACCCCCGATCCCGGTCGCTCCTACGAGCAGTACTTC; CDR3 protein: CASTPDPGRSYEQYF; clone size: .; J gene: TRBJ2-7; V gene: TRBV6-6; D gene: .
CDR3 DNA: TGTGCCAGCAGTTTCTCCCGACAGGGAGGCTATGGCTACACCTTC; CDR3 protein: CASSFSRQGGYGYTF; clone size: .; J gene: TRBJ1-2; V gene: TRBV6-5; D gene: TRBD1
CDR3 DNA: TGCAGCGTTAAGATTAGCAATCAGCCCCAGCATTTT; CDR3 protein: CSVKISNQPQHF; clone size: .; J gene: TRBJ1-5; V gene: TRBV29-1; D gene: .
CDR3 DNA: TGTGCCAGCAGCGCGCCACCCGGGACAGACATTCAAGAGACCCAGTACTTC; CDR3 protein: CASSAPPGTDIQETQYF; clone size: once; J gene: TRBJ2-5; V gene: TRBV9; D gene: TRBD1
CDR3 DNA: TGTGCCAGCAGCTTAGGTTTGGGACAGACCTACGAGCAGTACTTC; CDR3 protein: CASSLGLGQTYEQYF; clone size: .; J gene: TRBJ2-7; V gene: TRBV7-2; D gene: TRBD1
CDR3 DNA: TGTGCCAGCAGACTCGGTTGGGACACCTTAACCGGGGAGCTGTTTTTT; CDR3 protein: CASRLGWDTLTGELFF; clone size: .; J gene: TRBJ2-2; V gene: TRBV6-6; D gene: .
CDR3 DNA: TGTGCCAGCAGTTTAGGGACAGTGAACACTGAAGCTTTCTTT; CDR3 protein: CASSLGTVNTEAFF; clone size: few; J gene: TRBJ1-1; V gene: TRBV12-3/TRBV12-4; D gene: .
CDR3 DNA: TGTGCCAGCACCGGGACAGGGGACAATGAGCAGTTCTTC; CDR3 protein: CASTGTGDNEQFF; clone size: .; J gene: TRBJ2-1; V gene: TRBV2; D gene: TRBD1
CDR3 DNA: TGTGCCAGCAGCGCCGGGGACAGGGCGAAAAATACGCAGTATTTT; CDR3 protein: CASSAGDRAKNTQYF; clone size: .; J gene: TRBJ2-3; V gene: TRBV7-2; D gene: TRBD1
CDR3 DNA: TGCAGTGCTAGGCCGGGACTAGCGGGGGATGAGCAGTTCTTC; CDR3 protein: CSARPGLAGDEQFF; clone size: once; J gene: TRBJ2-1; V gene: TRBV20-1; D gene: TRBD2
CDR3 DNA: TGCGCCAGCAGCAAATTTGACAGGTTGGGTGGGGCCAACGTCCTGACTTTC; CDR3 protein: CASSKFDRLGGANVLTF; clone size: .; J gene: TRBJ2-6; V gene: TRBV5-1; D gene: .
CDR3 DNA: TGTGCCAGCAGCCCTGACAGTCAAGAGACCCAGTACTTC; CDR3 protein: CASSPDSQETQYF; clone size: .; J gene: TRBJ2-5; V gene: TRBV7-9; D gene: .
CDR3 DNA: TGTGCCAGCAGCTTGGGCGCCGGGGAGCTGTTTTTT; CDR3 protein: CASSLGAGELFF; clone size: .; J gene: TRBJ2-2; V gene: TRBV11-2; D gene: .
CDR3 DNA: TGTGCCAGCGGTTCCTGGGTAGCAGATACGCAGTATTTT; CDR3 protein: CASGSWVADTQYF; clone size: .; J gene: TRBJ2-3; V gene: TRBV7-9; D gene: .
CDR3 DNA: TGTGCCAGCAGTGGACTCGATGAGCAGTTCTTC; CDR3 protein: CASSGLDEQFF; clone size: .; J gene: TRBJ2-1; V gene: TRBV25-1; D gene: .
CDR3 DNA: TGTGCCTGGAGTCGCGTGGGCACTGAAGCTTTCTTT; CDR3 protein: CAWSRVGTEAFF; clone size: .; J gene: TRBJ1-1; V gene: TRBV30; D gene: .
CDR3 DNA: TGTGCCACCAGCAGAGATGACAGTTGGGAGTACACTGAAGCTTTCTTT; CDR3 protein: CATSRDDSWEYTEAFF; clone size: .; J gene: TRBJ1-1; V gene: TRBV15; D gene: .
CDR3 DNA: TGCAGTGCTAGAGAAGGAAGCGATGAGCAGTTCTTC; CDR3 protein: CSAREGSDEQFF; clone size: .; J gene: TRBJ2-1; V gene: TRBV20-1; D gene: .
CDR3 DNA: TGTGCCAGCAGAAATCTAAGGACGGCTTCGTTCTTC; CDR3 protein: CASRNLRTASFF; clone size: few; J gene: TRBJ2-1; V gene: TRBV12-3/TRBV12-4; D gene: .
CDR3 DNA: TGCAGTGCTTCTGGACCATCAAACACCGGGGAGCTGTTTTTT; CDR3 protein: CSASGPSNTGELFF; clone size: .; J gene: TRBJ2-2; V gene: TRBV20-1; D gene: .
CDR3 DNA: TGCAGCGTCCAAAAGGGAGGTAACACCGGGGAGCTGTTTTTT; CDR3 protein: CSVQKGGNTGELFF; clone size: .; J gene: TRBJ2-2; V gene: TRBV29-1; D gene: .